Listed here are 15 T cell receptor beta chains from one sample, sequenced in a study of spatial heterogeneity in lung cancer. The time point: sample taken at primary tumor resection. From tumor, nontumor lung or frozen PBMC, whole RNA was taken unsorted for sequencing. TCRdb called the 5' RACE reads again in MiXCR, with one record for every CDR3 protein. Seen here are some 38,000 distinct CDR3 sequences, roughly 8% observed once, and the top ten hold roughly 28%. The source material was PBMCs, sampled at surgery. The receptor source for this set is a male donor with early-stage non-small cell lung cancer.

This clonotype was seen once. The rearrangement links TRBV18 to TRBJ2-4; TRBD1 matches at 7 bases. The CDR3 covers 15 residues. Germline V gives CDR1 KGHSH, CDR2 LQKENI. The J segment lost 6 bases and the V segment lost 4 bases, leaving 9 bases of the junction unmatched. The CDR3 is CASSLTTGRANIQYF. Here the CDR3 DNA reads TGTGCCAGCTCACTCACGACAGGGCGGGCAAACATTCAGTACTTC.

This chain links TRBV6-5 with TRBJ1-1; D might be TRBD1 (6 bases). V lost 2 bases and J lost 3, with 10 bases in between. Germline CDR1 reads MNHEY; CDR2 reads SVGAGI. This CDR3 is built from 14 residues. The CDR3 bases are TGTGCCAGCAGTTACAGGGGGATGGACACTGAAGCTTTCTTT. Amino acid sequence: CASSYRGMDTEAFF.

A few counts support this clonotype. The chain carries TRBV6-2 or TRBV6-3 and TRBJ1-1, with D possibly being TRBD1 (5 bases). The CDR3 sequence is 15 residues long. Trimming took 11 bases from V and 1 from J, leaving 20 bases between them. Looked up from germline, CDR1 is MNHEY and CDR2 is SVGEGT. The CDR3 DNA reads TGTGCCTCCATATCGGGGGGGACCGCGAACACTGAAGCTTTCTTT. Protein product: CASISGGTANTEAFF.

This clonotype was seen repeatedly, ten times or more. The chain couples TRBV12-5 to TRBJ2-2; 8 bases are a match to TRBD1. The V gene's germline CDR1 is LGHNT and CDR2 FRNRAP. This CDR3 spans 14 amino acids. V dropped 2 bases and J dropped 4; count of bases not matched to a gene: 0. CDR3 sequence reads: CASGLQGATGELFF. In DNA form, the CDR3 reads TGTGCTAGTGGTTTGCAGGGGGCCACCGGGGAGCTGTTTTTT.

The sample holds many counts of this clonotype. The V gene is TRBV12-3 or TRBV12-4, the J gene TRBJ2-1; 12 bases match TRBD2. This CDR3 comprises 18 residues. V lost 1 base and J lost 8; bases outside the gene matches: 12. The DNA for the CDR3 is TGTGCCAGCAGTTTAGTTACTAGCGGGAGGAGCAGGGTCGATGAGCAGTTCTTC. Translated: CASSLVTSGRSRVDEQFF.

This clonotype was counted ten times or more. V is TRBV20-1 and J is TRBJ2-1, with 11 bases aligning to TRBD2. This CDR3 is built from 14 residues. CDR1 DFQATT and CDR2 SNEGSKA come from the germline V gene (reference sequence). V shed 6 bases and J 8 bases; nucleotides not matched to a gene: 9. CDR3 region: CSAVSGGAADEQFF. The CDR3 region has the DNA TGCAGTGCGGTTAGCGGGGGGGCCGCGGATGAGCAGTTCTTC.

This clonotype was found many times. This chain links TRBV9 with TRBJ2-6; D may be TRBD2 (5 bases). The V gene lost 7 bases and the J gene lost 0 bases, with 8 bases spanning the gap. The CDR3 contains 14 residues. From germline, CDR1 is SGDLS and CDR2 YYNGEE. CDR3 sequence (DNA): TGTGCCAGCCTGAGGGACTCTGGGGCCAACGTCCTGACTTTC. Translation: CASLRDSGANVLTF.

This clonotype turned up a few times. The CDR3 loop is CASSSDVLRMNTEAFF. DNA for the CDR3: TGTGCCAGCTCATCGGACGTACTCCGGATGAACACTGAAGCTTTCTTT. This chain joins TRBV18 and TRBJ1-1; no definite D call. Deletions cut 5 bases from V and 0 bases from J, with 16 bases between. The CDR3 has 16 residues. CDR1 is KGHSH and CDR2 is LQKENI in the germline V gene.

This clonotype was detected many times. The gene calls are TRBV11-1 and TRBJ2-7; D is unresolved. The CDR3 covers 11 residues. Between the trimmed V and J ends, which lost 3 bases and 5 bases, there was a span of 5 bases. The germline V gene has CDR1 SGHAT and CDR2 FQDESV (reference sequence). CDR3 in DNA: TGTGCCAGCAGCTTTACGCACGAGCAGTACTTC. Its protein product is CASSFTHEQYF.

The table lists this clonotype with many counts. The chain recombines TRBV28 with TRBJ1-5, with D hard to call. There are 12 residues in the CDR3. V was shortened by 4 bases and J by 7 bases, with 8 bases between the two germline ends. Germline assignment: CDR1 MDHEN and CDR2 SYDVKM. CDR3 coding DNA: TGTGCCAGCAGTTCCTCCGTCCAGCCCCAGCATTTT. Its translation: CASSSSVQPQHF. Full variable domain (outside the CDR3, taken from reference TRBV28 and TRBJ1-5): DVKVTQSSRYLVKRTGEKVFLECVQDMDHENMFWYRQDPGLGLRLIYFSYDVKMKEKGDIPEGYSVSREKKERFSLILESASTNQTSMYLCASSSSVQPQHFGDGTRLSIL.

This clonotype was seen many times. The genes are TRBV20-1 and TRBJ2-7; D is possibly TRBD2 (7 bases). V dropped 0 bases and J dropped 1 base, with 13 bases sitting between them. Looked up from germline, CDR1 is DFQATT and CDR2 is SNEGSKA (reference sequence). The CDR3 extends over 15 amino acids. The CDR3 is CSARDPGGRSYEQYF. DNA of the CDR3: TGCAGTGCTAGAGATCCGGGGGGCCGTTCCTACGAGCAGTACTTC.

Of note for this clonotype: One end of the junction does not line up with germline, which may come from a read error. V usage is TRBV2 and J usage is TRBJ2-2; a possible D gene is TRBD2 (6 bases). Germline V gene lookup returns CDR1 SNHLY and CDR2 FYNNEI. This CDR3 comprises 16 residues. Here the CDR3 DNA reads TGTGCCAGCAGTGAACGGTCCGCTGCGAACACCGGGGGGCTGTTTTTT. Translating it yields CASSERSAANTGGLFF. The variable domain in full, completed from reference TRBV2 and TRBJ2-2, reads EPEVTQTPSHQVTQMGQEVILRCVPISNHLYFYWYRQILGQKVEFLVSFYNNEISEKSEIFDDQFSVERPDGSNFTLKIRSTKLEDSAMYFCASSERSAANTGGLFFGEGSRLTVL.

This clonotype was counted ten times or more. The rearrangement links TRBV6-1 to TRBJ1-1; TRBD1 is a possible D gene (5 bases). Trimming cost V 3 bases and J 3 bases, with 11 bases left between them. Germline V CDR1 and CDR2: MNHNS, SASEGT. The CDR3 is made up of 14 amino acids. In DNA, the CDR3 is TGTGCCAGCAGTGAGGGAGACAGTTACACTGAAGCTTTCTTT. Translated: CASSEGDSYTEAFF.

This clonotype was recorded a few times. The V gene is TRBV6-5, the J gene TRBJ1-1; D unclear. Germline V CDR1 and CDR2: MNHEY, SVGAGI. The CDR3 is 14 amino acids. V was pared by 5 bases and J by 2 bases, with 12 bases between. The CDR3 region has the DNA TGTGCCAGCAGTCCCTCAGTTCCCAACACTGAAGCTTTCTTT. It encodes CASSPSVPNTEAFF.

This CDR3 reads CSAPRTVSDTQYF. Here the CDR3 DNA reads TGCAGTGCTCCCCGGACAGTGTCAGATACGCAGTATTTT. V gene TRBV20-1 combines with J gene TRBJ2-3; the D gene is possibly TRBD1 (6 bases). Germline V gene data show CDR1 as DFQATT and CDR2 as SNEGSKA (reference sequence). V dropped 5 bases and J dropped 4 bases, with 13 bases sitting between them. The CDR3 contains 13 residues.